This T cell receptor (beta chain) was found in a study of blood T cell repertoires in COVID-19. Across the study: The samples span acute and convalescent COVID-19 from the United States, Italy and Spain. T cells, B-cell-depleted T cells, or PBMCs supplied cDNA or gDNA.

As processed by the authors: Estimation of nucleated cell counts was performed using reference gene primer amplification. Produced via immunoSEQ multiplex PCR; TCRdb's table is partial and in-frame only. For V, J and clone size, that table is used; D and trimming come from the DNA. The sample gives tens of thousands of clones, around four fifths of which show up once; 16% is in the top ten. Germline values: CDR1 MNHEY, CDR2 SVGAGI. The V gene lost 2 bases and the J gene lost 6 bases, with 16 bases spanning the gap. The CDR3 spans 16 residues. Sequencing was done on a sample of peripheral blood. The chain employs TRBV6-5 and TRBJ2-2, with D possibly TRBD1 on 6 matching bases. This receptor was obtained from a man in his 70s with acute or convalescent COVID-19. In DNA, the CDR3 is TGTGCCAGCAGTTACCCAGATTGGACAGATCCCGGGGAGCTGTTTTTT. The encoded protein is CASSYPDWTDPGELFF.